Listed below are T cell receptor beta chains from one sample, sequenced in a study of Graves' ophthalmopathy and Graves' hyperthyroidism. TCRdb used MiXCR to reprocess the multiplex PCR reads, holding one entry per CDR3 protein. The data show about 370,000 distinct CDR3 sequences, around 16% seen once. Source material: peripheral blood. The source of these receptors is a young woman with Graves' ophthalmopathy. CDR3s include the opening cysteine and the closing phenylalanine or tryptophan. Fields, in order: J gene, V gene, D gene, clone size, CDR3 DNA, CDR3 protein. The D gene is left open where the match is weak. Clone size is not always given. Where it is, it says once, few, many or a class for expanded clones.

j_gene: TRBJ1-5; v_gene: TRBV7-8; d_gene: NA; abundance: many; CDR3nt: TGTGCCAGCAGCCCAGGCAATCGTCAGCCCCAGCATTTT; CDR3aa: CASSPGNRQPQHF
j_gene: TRBJ2-5; v_gene: TRBV7-3; d_gene: NA; abundance: many; CDR3nt: TGTGCCAGCAGCTTTCGCTACCCTAGTACTACGGCGACCCAGTACTTC; CDR3aa: CASSFRYPSTTATQYF
j_gene: TRBJ1-2; v_gene: TRBV12-3/TRBV12-4; d_gene: TRBD1; abundance: many; CDR3nt: TGTGCCAGCAGTTTAACACCGGGACAGGGATTTGGTGGCTACACCTTC; CDR3aa: CASSLTPGQGFGGYTF
j_gene: TRBJ1-2; v_gene: TRBV20-1; d_gene: NA; abundance: NA; CDR3nt: TGCAGTGCTAGTCCGGAGGGCGCCAACTATGGCTACACCTTC; CDR3aa: CSASPEGANYGYTF
j_gene: TRBJ2-1; v_gene: TRBV6-1; d_gene: TRBD2; abundance: many; CDR3nt: TGTGCCAGCTCGAACTTACTAGCGGTCTACGGCTCCTACAATGAGCAGTTCTTC; CDR3aa: CASSNLLAVYGSYNEQFF
j_gene: TRBJ2-5; v_gene: TRBV6-5; d_gene: NA; abundance: many; CDR3nt: TGTGCCAGCAGTTTCTGGAAAGGAGCTGAGGCCCAGTACTTC; CDR3aa: CASSFWKGAEAQYF
j_gene: TRBJ2-5; v_gene: TRBV10-3; d_gene: TRBD1; abundance: few; CDR3nt: TGTGCCATCAGAGGAACAGGGGGGCAAGAGACCCAGTACTTC; CDR3aa: CAIRGTGGQETQYF
j_gene: TRBJ1-6; v_gene: TRBV7-9; d_gene: NA; abundance: many; CDR3nt: TGTGCCAGCAGCTTAGATACCTATAATTCACCCCTCCACTTT; CDR3aa: CASSLDTYNSPLHF
j_gene: TRBJ2-5; v_gene: TRBV6-2/TRBV6-3; d_gene: NA; abundance: many; CDR3nt: TGTGCCAGCAGTTACTCGAACCCGGAGACCCAGTACTTC; CDR3aa: CASSYSNPETQYF
j_gene: TRBJ2-5; v_gene: TRBV11-1; d_gene: TRBD2; abundance: many; CDR3nt: TGTGCCAGCAGCCCCCCCACAGCGGGAGAGGAAGAGACCCAGTACTTC; CDR3aa: CASSPPTAGEEETQYF
j_gene: TRBJ2-2; v_gene: TRBV4-3; d_gene: NA; abundance: many; CDR3nt: TGCGCCAGCAGCCAATGGGCGCGGGGGAACACCGGGGAGCTGTTTTTT; CDR3aa: CASSQWARGNTGELFF
j_gene: TRBJ1-1; v_gene: TRBV11-2; d_gene: NA; abundance: many; CDR3nt: TGTGCCAGCAGCTTCGACGGTGTGAACACTGAAGCTTTCTTT; CDR3aa: CASSFDGVNTEAFF
j_gene: TRBJ2-4; v_gene: TRBV12-3/TRBV12-4; d_gene: NA; abundance: many; CDR3nt: TGTGCCAGCAGCCCCGGGGGCATTCAGTACTTC; CDR3aa: CASSPGGIQYF
j_gene: TRBJ2-7; v_gene: TRBV6-2/TRBV6-3; d_gene: NA; abundance: many; CDR3nt: TGTGCCAGCACCGATAGCCCCTACGAGCAGTACTTC; CDR3aa: CASTDSPYEQYF
j_gene: TRBJ1-1; v_gene: TRBV27; d_gene: NA; abundance: many; CDR3nt: TGTGCCATTTCCCGAGGGACTGAAGCTTTCTTT; CDR3aa: CAISRGTEAFF
j_gene: TRBJ1-1; v_gene: TRBV7-3; d_gene: NA; abundance: many; CDR3nt: TGTGCCAGCAGCTTAGGGCCCTTGGGAAACACTGAAGCTTTCTTT; CDR3aa: CASSLGPLGNTEAFF
j_gene: TRBJ2-2; v_gene: TRBV28; d_gene: NA; abundance: many; CDR3nt: TGTGCCAGTGTAACGGGGGATTCAGGGGAGCTGTTTTTT; CDR3aa: CASVTGDSGELFF
j_gene: TRBJ1-5; v_gene: TRBV12-3/TRBV12-4; d_gene: NA; abundance: once; CDR3nt: TGTGCCAGCAGTTTGGAGGTACTCTATAGCAATCAGCCCCAGCATTTT; CDR3aa: CASSLEVLYSNQPQHF
j_gene: TRBJ1-6; v_gene: TRBV14; d_gene: TRBD1; abundance: many; CDR3nt: TGTGCCAGCAGCCAAGTGGGTAGGACAGGGCCTTCACCCCTCCACTTT; CDR3aa: CASSQVGRTGPSPLHF
j_gene: TRBJ2-7; v_gene: TRBV7-6; d_gene: TRBD2; abundance: many; CDR3nt: TGTGCCAGCAGCTTAACTTCGGCCGGGACTACCCTCTCAGAGCAGTACTTC; CDR3aa: CASSLTSAGTTLSEQYF
j_gene: TRBJ1-1; v_gene: TRBV3-1; d_gene: NA; abundance: NA; CDR3nt: TGTGCCAGCAGCCAAGAATGGAACAGGGCGAACACTGAAGCTTTCTTT; CDR3aa: CASSQEWNRANTEAFF
j_gene: TRBJ2-7; v_gene: TRBV18; d_gene: NA; abundance: NA; CDR3nt: TGTGCCAGCTCACCCAGAGGGGGATGGGAGCAGTACTTC; CDR3aa: CASSPRGGWEQYF
j_gene: TRBJ2-3; v_gene: TRBV18; d_gene: NA; abundance: many; CDR3nt: TGTGCCAGCTCACCATTCCGGTCTGATACGCAGTATTTT; CDR3aa: CASSPFRSDTQYF
j_gene: TRBJ1-1; v_gene: TRBV27; d_gene: NA; abundance: many; CDR3nt: TGTGCCAGCCGGGGGGCGAGCACTGAAGCTTTCTTT; CDR3aa: CASRGASTEAFF
j_gene: TRBJ2-7; v_gene: TRBV28; d_gene: NA; abundance: many; CDR3nt: TGTGCCAGCAGCCGTTGGGATCCCAGCTCCTACGAGCAGTACTTC; CDR3aa: CASSRWDPSSYEQYF
j_gene: TRBJ2-5; v_gene: TRBV20-1; d_gene: NA; abundance: many; CDR3nt: TGCAGTGCACCCCCCCCCAGCGGGCGACGGCAAGAGACCCAGTACTTC; CDR3aa: CSAPPPSGRRQETQYF
j_gene: TRBJ1-5; v_gene: TRBV11-2; d_gene: NA; abundance: many; CDR3nt: TGTGCCAGCAGCTTTGGATCCGGGGACGGAAGATTAAATCAGCCCCAGCATTTT; CDR3aa: CASSFGSGDGRLNQPQHF
j_gene: TRBJ2-7; v_gene: TRBV7-2; d_gene: TRBD2; abundance: many; CDR3nt: TGTGCCAGCAGCCTCAGCGGGGGGCTTGACTACGAGCAGTACTTC; CDR3aa: CASSLSGGLDYEQYF
j_gene: TRBJ2-7; v_gene: TRBV6-1; d_gene: NA; abundance: many; CDR3nt: TGTGCCACGGGGGACGCTTCCTACGAGCAGTACTTC; CDR3aa: CATGDASYEQYF
j_gene: TRBJ1-2; v_gene: TRBV4-3; d_gene: NA; abundance: NA; CDR3nt: TGCGCCAGCAGCCAAGACGCCGGGAACTATGGCTACACCTTC; CDR3aa: CASSQDAGNYGYTF
j_gene: TRBJ2-4; v_gene: TRBV6-1; d_gene: NA; abundance: many; CDR3nt: TGTGCCAGCAAGGCAGGGCGGGGCAAAAACATTCAGTACTTC; CDR3aa: CASKAGRGKNIQYF
j_gene: TRBJ2-5; v_gene: TRBV28; d_gene: TRBD2; abundance: many; CDR3nt: TGTGCCAGCAGTTTCGGGTTACGGCTAGCGGGAGGGTTTCAAGAGACCCAGTACTTC; CDR3aa: CASSFGLRLAGGFQETQYF
j_gene: TRBJ2-5; v_gene: TRBV7-2; d_gene: NA; abundance: many; CDR3nt: TGTGCCAGCTCTCCAGGGACCCATATTACCCAGTACTTC; CDR3aa: CASSPGTHITQYF
j_gene: TRBJ2-1; v_gene: TRBV9; d_gene: TRBD1; abundance: many; CDR3nt: TGTGCCAGCAGCGTAGTTACTGGGACAGGGACCTACAATGAGCAGTTCTTC; CDR3aa: CASSVVTGTGTYNEQFF
j_gene: TRBJ2-7; v_gene: TRBV28; d_gene: TRBD1; abundance: many; CDR3nt: TGTGCCAGCAGAGAATCAGGGGGCGCCGAGCAGTACTTC; CDR3aa: CASRESGGAEQYF
j_gene: TRBJ2-5; v_gene: TRBV12-3/TRBV12-4; d_gene: TRBD2; abundance: few; CDR3nt: TGTGCCAGCAGTTCCCGAGCGGGAGGTTATCAAGAGACCCAGTACTTC; CDR3aa: CASSSRAGGYQETQYF
j_gene: TRBJ1-1; v_gene: TRBV20-1; d_gene: TRBD1; abundance: NA; CDR3nt: TGCAGTGCTAGAACAGGGGTCTCTGAAGCTTTCTTT; CDR3aa: CSARTGVSEAFF
j_gene: TRBJ1-1; v_gene: TRBV2; d_gene: NA; abundance: few; CDR3nt: TGTGCCAGCAGTGAACATCCAGCTGTACAGGGCATGATACCGATGAACACTGAAGCTTTCTTT; CDR3aa: CASSEHPAVQGMIPMNTEAFF
j_gene: TRBJ2-7; v_gene: TRBV28; d_gene: NA; abundance: many; CDR3nt: TGTGCCAGCTCACCGGTTCCTGGATACGAGCAGTACTTC; CDR3aa: CASSPVPGYEQYF
j_gene: TRBJ1-1; v_gene: TRBV6-5; d_gene: NA; abundance: many; CDR3nt: TGTGCCAGCAGTTACAGGGTGGACACTGAAGCTTTCTTT; CDR3aa: CASSYRVDTEAFF
j_gene: TRBJ2-2; v_gene: TRBV5-1; d_gene: NA; abundance: many; CDR3nt: TGCGCCAGCAGAGGGAACCCCGGCGACACCGGGGAGCTGTTTTTT; CDR3aa: CASRGNPGDTGELFF
j_gene: TRBJ1-5; v_gene: TRBV19; d_gene: NA; abundance: once; CDR3nt: TGTGCCAGTAGTCCCCGACGGGGGTATAGCAATCAGCCCCAGCATTTT; CDR3aa: CASSPRRGYSNQPQHF
j_gene: TRBJ2-7; v_gene: TRBV11-2; d_gene: NA; abundance: many; CDR3nt: TGTGCCAGCAGCTTAGATCTGGACAGAGCCTACGAGCAGTACTTC; CDR3aa: CASSLDLDRAYEQYF
j_gene: TRBJ2-7; v_gene: TRBV28; d_gene: NA; abundance: NA; CDR3nt: TGTGCCAGCAGCACCGGACGGTCCAATTTGTACGAGCAGTACTTC; CDR3aa: CASSTGRSNLYEQYF
j_gene: TRBJ2-7; v_gene: TRBV12-3/TRBV12-4; d_gene: NA; abundance: many; CDR3nt: TGTGCCAGCAGCCAAGGGGAGGTCTACGAGCAGTACTTC; CDR3aa: CASSQGEVYEQYF
j_gene: TRBJ2-5; v_gene: TRBV10-2; d_gene: TRBD2; abundance: many; CDR3nt: TGCGCCAGACTAGCGGGGGGTCTGGAGACCCAGTACTTC; CDR3aa: CARLAGGLETQYF
j_gene: TRBJ1-6; v_gene: TRBV30; d_gene: NA; abundance: NA; CDR3nt: TGTGCCTGGAGTTCCGGACTTAGGAATTCACCCCTCCACTTT; CDR3aa: CAWSSGLRNSPLHF
j_gene: TRBJ1-5; v_gene: TRBV6-6; d_gene: NA; abundance: many; CDR3nt: TGTGCCAGCAGGTCAGGGAATTATCAGCCCCAGCATTTT; CDR3aa: CASRSGNYQPQHF
j_gene: TRBJ2-7; v_gene: TRBV28; d_gene: TRBD1; abundance: many; CDR3nt: TGTGCCAGCAATCCAGGGGGCACGGTCTACGAGCAGTACTTC; CDR3aa: CASNPGGTVYEQYF
j_gene: TRBJ2-5; v_gene: TRBV14; d_gene: TRBD1; abundance: many; CDR3nt: TGTGCCAGCAGCCAAGATTTGACAGGGCAAGAGACCCAGTACTTC; CDR3aa: CASSQDLTGQETQYF
j_gene: TRBJ2-7; v_gene: TRBV7-2; d_gene: NA; abundance: many; CDR3nt: TGTGCCAGCAGCTTAGGTGGGACGAAGACCTACGAGCAGTACTTC; CDR3aa: CASSLGGTKTYEQYF
j_gene: TRBJ2-6; v_gene: TRBV7-3; d_gene: NA; abundance: many; CDR3nt: TGTGCCAGCAGCTTAAGCACTGCTGGGGCCAACGTCCTGACTTTC; CDR3aa: CASSLSTAGANVLTF
j_gene: TRBJ2-2; v_gene: TRBV28; d_gene: NA; abundance: many; CDR3nt: TGTGCCAGCAGTTTATCGACACCGGGTGCCGGGGAGCTGTTTTTT; CDR3aa: CASSLSTPGAGELFF